Listed here are 3 T cell receptor beta chains from one sample, sequenced in a study of T cells in Graves' hyperthyroidism and ophthalmopathy. Amplified regions were TCR beta CDR3 sequences from RNA transcripts. In the first-round RT-PCR of the TCR CDR3, the HTBI primer set was used. TCRdb passed the multiplex PCR reads through MiXCR, listing each CDR3 protein once. The repertoire has a few hundred thousand distinct CDR3 sequences, over 45% of them found once; the top ten carry 35% to 50%. The specimen was peripheral blood or thyroid tissue (not recorded which). These TCRs come from an adult woman with Graves' disease, either hyperthyroidism or ophthalmopathy (not recorded which).

CDR3 in DNA: TGCGCCAGCCATGGACAGGGGATGGGTTTGAACACTGAAGCTTTCTTT. Its protein is CASHGQGMGLNTEAFF. This chain uses TRBV10-2 with TRBJ1-1, with 9 bases lining up with TRBD1. This CDR3 spans 16 amino acids. CDR1 and CDR2 (germline): WSHSY, SAAADI. J lost 0 bases, V lost 8 bases, and 10 bases had no gene match.

The chain combines TRBV29-1 with TRBJ2-7, with 10 bases that match TRBD2. The junction had 8 bases not matched to a gene; V was cut back by 8 bases and J by 7 bases. This CDR3 has 12 amino acids. The germline V gene has CDR1 SQVTM and CDR2 ANQGSEA. The CDR3 nucleotides read TGCAGCTTAGTAGGGACTAGCGAAGAGCAGTACTTC. Translating it yields CSLVGTSEEQYF.

The chain combines TRBV9 with TRBJ2-2; TRBD1 matches 10 bases. The V gene's germline CDR1 is SGDLS and CDR2 YYNGEE. The CDR3 spans 16 residues. The J segment lost 0 bases and the V segment lost 8 bases, leaving 7 bases of the junction unmatched. CDR3 nucleotides: TGTGCCAGTGGGACAGGGGTTGCCCCGAACACCGGGGAGCTGTTTTTT. Translated: CASGTGVAPNTGELFF. The full variable domain, its missing parts supplied by reference TRBV9 and TRBJ2-2, is DSGVTQTPKHLITATGQRVTLRCSPRSGDLSVYWYQQSLDQGLQFLIQYYNGEERAKGNILERFSAQQFPDLHSELNLSSLELGDSALYFCASGTGVAPNTGELFFGEGSRLTVL.